Included here is one T cell receptor beta chain sequence, with context. TCRdb's copy holds only in-frame clones and misses some; the assay was immunoSEQ multiplex PCR. The data contain approximately 76,000 clones, roughly 82% of them singletons. The sample originates from a study of blood T cell repertoires in COVID-19. V lost 5 bases to trimming and J lost 5 bases, with 20 bases between them. The germline gives CDR1 KGHDR, CDR2 SFDVKD. This CDR3 comprises 17 residues. Sequences were obtained from peripheral blood. The receptor was isolated from a man aged 50 or older with acute or convalescent COVID-19. V and J are TRBV24-1 and TRBJ2-2, with TRBD2 as a possible D gene (7 bases). The CDR3 loop is CATSAPPGGLGTGELFF. In DNA, the CDR3 is TGTGCCACCAGTGCTCCCCCCGGGGGGCTTGGTACCGGGGAGCTGTTTTTT.